What follows are 8 T cell receptor beta chains derived from one specimen sequenced in a study of healthy donors' naive CD4 and CD8 T cells. Starting from around 500 ng of total RNA, TCR libraries were made with linear amplification. TCRdb passed the reads through MiXCR, listing each CDR3 protein once. The sample comprises 150,000 to 200,000 distinct CDR3 sequences, about 70% of which are singletons, and about 2.3% rests with the top ten. The specimen was naive CD4+ and CD8+ T cells sorted from blood, pooled from several donors. The receptors stem from a pool of human donors in good health; the sample pools cells from several healthy donors.

This chain joins TRBV27 and TRBJ2-7; D uncertain. V shed 0 bases and J shed 6 bases, with 12 bases lying between them. The CDR3 has 14 amino acids. Germline CDR1 MNHEY, CDR2 SMNVEV (reference sequence). This chain's CDR3 is CASSLSVTLGEQYF. CDR3 in DNA: TGTGCCAGCAGTTTATCTGTCACCTTGGGCGAGCAGTACTTC.

The rearrangement links TRBV30 to TRBJ1-5; possible D gene TRBD1, 5 bases. The V gene lost 2 bases and the J gene lost 15 bases, with 20 bases spanning the gap. The germline CDR1 and CDR2 sequences are GTSNPN and SVGIG (reference sequence). This CDR3 is 13 amino acids long. The CDR3 reads CAWSLAHRDVRHF. CDR3 DNA sequence: TGTGCCTGGAGTCTAGCACACCGGGACGTTCGGCATTTT.

The chain carries TRBV11-1 and TRBJ2-7, with TRBD2 matching over 8 bases. Trimming at V came to 5 bases and at J to 0 bases, leaving 9 bases not matched to a gene. This CDR3 region has 16 residues. The germline gives CDR1 SGHAT, CDR2 FQDESV (reference sequence). CDR3 DNA sequence: TGTGCCAGCAGCCGTCAAGGAGCGGGAGACTCCTACGAGCAGTACTTC. Translating gives CASSRQGAGDSYEQYF.

The CDR3 sequence is CSVEGTGQKYEQYF. CDR3 DNA: TGCAGCGTTGAAGGGACAGGACAAAAGTACGAGCAGTACTTC. The V and J genes are TRBV29-1 and TRBJ2-7; 7 bases fit TRBD1. With V trimmed by 1 base and J by 4 bases, 7 bases remained unmatched. Germline CDR1 reads SQVTM; CDR2 reads ANQGSEA. This CDR3 has 14 residues.

V is TRBV13 and J is TRBJ2-3; 14 nucleotides align to TRBD2. The CDR3 is 19 residues long. CDR1 PRHDT and CDR2 FYEKMQ come from the germline V gene (reference sequence). Trimming removed 5 bases from V and 4 bases from J; junction bases left unmatched: 14. The CDR3 sequence: CASSLIGTSGGPGPDTQYF. The CDR3 DNA reads TGTGCCAGCAGCCTAATCGGGACTAGCGGGGGTCCGGGGCCAGATACGCAGTATTTT.

This chain connects TRBV13 to TRBJ2-7; 8 bases align to TRBD1. The V gene's germline CDR1 is PRHDT and CDR2 FYEKMQ (reference sequence). The CDR3 contains 13 residues. V was clipped by 5 bases and J by 2 bases; unmatched bases: 2. Here the CDR3 reads CASSRQGTYEQYF. Here the CDR3 DNA reads TGTGCCAGCAGCCGACAGGGGACCTACGAGCAGTACTTC.

The chain links TRBV5-1 to TRBJ1-2; 8 positions match TRBD1. CDR1 is SGHRS, CDR2 YFSETQ, per germline. The V segment lost 0 bases and the J segment 4 bases; nucleotides outside the gene matches: 5. CDR3 length: 15 amino acids. CDR3 protein: CASSLDIGQGYGYTF. CDR3 sequence (DNA): TGCGCCAGCAGCTTGGACATCGGACAGGGCTATGGCTACACCTTC.

V is TRBV7-8 and J is TRBJ2-3; D is unresolved. The CDR3 length is 13 residues. With 5 bases removed from V and 6 bases from J, the gap between germline ends came to 12 bases. Looked up from germline, CDR1 is SGHVS and CDR2 is FQNEAQ. The CDR3 protein is CASSPPYGDTQYF. The CDR3 DNA sequence: TGTGCCAGCAGCCCCCCTTATGGGGATACGCAGTATTTT. Drawing the rest from reference TRBV7-8 and TRBJ2-3, the complete variable domain is GAGVSQSPRYKVAKRGQDVALRCDPISGHVSLFWYQQALGQGPEFLTYFQNEAQLDKSGLPSDRFFAERPEGSVSTLKIQRTQQEDSAVYLCASSPPYGDTQYFGPGTRLTVL.